The TCR beta chain described here comes from a study of cytomegalovirus exposure and HLA in healthy donors. J was trimmed by 2 bases and V by 6 bases; bases with no gene match: 5. Germline V gene data show CDR1 as ENHRY and CDR2 as SYGVKD. The CDR3 is made up of 15 amino acids. Study-wide points: There was a cluster of highly shared sequence variants that was likely a sequencing artifact. A classifier reportedly called cytomegalovirus status with high sensitivity and specificity.

About this clone: Its antigen remains unidentified.

PCR primers comprised 60 Vbeta and 13 Jbeta primers. The table came from immunoSEQ multiplex PCR; TCRdb's copy has only in-frame clones and leaves some out. In the table there are around 260,000 clones, approximately 80% of which are singletons. The chain combines TRBV10-3 with TRBJ2-1, with 9 bases fitting TRBD1. Sequences were obtained from PBMCs. The receptor's source is a girl aged 2-10 years in good health and CMV-seronegative. As DNA, the CDR3 is TGTGCCATCAGAGAGGACAGGGGTCCCTACAATGAGCAGTTCTTC. Amino acid sequence: CAIREDRGPYNEQFF.